These 20 T cell receptor beta chains were sequenced from one sample in a study of T-cell reconstitution after alpha-beta-depleted transplantation in children. A library of TCRbeta sequences, prepared with unique molecular identifiers, was generated. TCRdb ran MiXCR on the PCR reads and lists one entry per CDR3 protein. Of fewer than 250,000 distinct CDR3 sequences in the sample, 17% are singletons; the top ten hold about two fifths. The input for sequencing was PBMCs, mostly from graft donor cells, taken 360 days after TCRalphabeta/CD19-depleted stem cell transplant. These receptors were obtained from a male patient aged 2 to 9 who had a stem cell transplant for acute lymphoblastic leukemia, so the T cells may come from the graft donor.

The chain joins TRBV5-1 to TRBJ2-7, with D tentatively TRBD1 (6 bases). The ends were cut back, 4 bases at V and 3 bases at J, with 17 bases in the middle. This CDR3 has 15 residues. Germline-derived CDR1 and CDR2 are SGHRS and YFSETQ. The CDR3 sequence is CASSAQNRAGYEQYF. Here the CDR3 DNA reads TGCGCCAGCAGCGCCCAGAACAGGGCGGGCTACGAGCAGTACTTC.

The chain recombines TRBV12-3 or TRBV12-4 with TRBJ2-7; possibly TRBD1 for D (5 bases). This CDR3 region has 16 residues. Trimming removed 7 bases from V and 3 bases from J, with 22 bases in between. The DNA for the CDR3 is TGTGCCAGCACCCCCCGGCTGGGCCTCAGGGACTACGAGCAGTACTTC. As protein: CASTPRLGLRDYEQYF.

The gene calls are TRBV4-3 and TRBJ2-1; tentatively, D is TRBD2 (6 bases). Looked up from germline, CDR1 is LGHNA and CDR2 is YSLEER. The CDR3 extends over 18 amino acids. The V end was cut by 1 base, the J end by 0 bases, with 16 bases between. CDR3 protein: CASSQGTGGLPSYNEQFF. CDR3 nucleotides: TGCGCCAGCAGCCAAGGGACTGGGGGACTTCCCTCCTACAATGAGCAGTTCTTC.

This clonotype was picked up a small number of times. CDR3 loop: CASSLRSTYGYTF. Written as DNA, the CDR3 is TGTGCCAGCAGCTTGCGCAGCACCTATGGCTACACCTTC. J is TRBJ1-2 and V is TRBV5-4; D gene unclear. Per germline, CDR1 SGHNT and CDR2 YYREEE (reference sequence). With 1 base removed from V and 4 bases from J, the gap between germline ends came to 8 bases. The CDR3 covers 13 residues.

This clonotype was detected many times. The V and J genes are TRBV5-1 and TRBJ2-4; D is possibly TRBD1 (5 bases). This CDR3 comprises 14 residues. Germline assignment: CDR1 SGHRS and CDR2 YFSETQ. V lost 2 bases to trimming and J lost 6 bases, with 12 bases between them. The CDR3 loop is CASSFEGVLNIQYF. Written as DNA, the CDR3 is TGCGCCAGCAGCTTTGAAGGGGTGCTAAACATTCAGTACTTC.

This clonotype has a handful of counts. CDR3 loop: CASSLGPDGLEQFF. Here the CDR3 DNA reads TGTGCCAGCAGCTTAGGTCCGGACGGACTGGAGCAGTTCTTC. The gene calls are TRBV7-8 and TRBJ2-1, with a weak D call TRBD2 (5 bases). CDR3 length equals 14 residues. From germline, CDR1 is SGHVS and CDR2 FQNEAQ. Trimming left V 1 base short and J 10 bases short, with 14 bases between.

This clonotype has only a few counts. The J gene is TRBJ2-1, the V gene TRBV9, with D perhaps TRBD1 or TRBD2 (5 bases each). The CDR3 totals 14 residues. Between the trimmed V and J ends, which lost 3 bases and 4 bases, there was a span of 11 bases. Germline values: CDR1 SGDLS, CDR2 YYNGEE. The CDR3 region has the DNA TGTGCCAGCAGCGCGCGAGGGGCTTACAATGAGCAGTTCTTC. Protein: CASSARGAYNEQFF.

The table lists this clonotype with many counts. The chain carries TRBV20-1 and TRBJ1-2; 8 bases line up with TRBD1. The length of the CDR3 is 12 residues. V trimming: 6 bases; J trimming: 2 bases; junction bases outside the gene matches: 2. The germline V gene has CDR1 DFQATT and CDR2 SNEGSKA (reference sequence). Here the CDR3 reads CSARQGNYGYTF. Written as DNA, the CDR3 is TGCAGTGCCAGACAGGGGAACTATGGCTACACCTTC.

This clonotype was found a few times. This chain uses TRBV10-3 with TRBJ2-2; 8 nucleotides match TRBD1. Germline V gene sequence: CDR1 ENHRY, CDR2 SYGVKD. CDR3 length equals 15 residues. V shed 6 bases, J shed 1 base, and the junction held 4 bases outside the gene matches. The CDR3 here is CAIRNTGGNTGELFF. DNA for the CDR3: TGTGCCATCAGAAACACAGGGGGGAACACCGGGGAGCTGTTTTTT.

This clonotype showed up many times. The chain is built from TRBV7-2 and TRBJ2-3; 10 bases map to TRBD2. V shed 6 bases and J 2 bases; nucleotides not matched to a gene: 5. Per the germline V gene, CDR1 is SGHTA and CDR2 is FQGNSA. CDR3 size: 15 residues. CDR3 residues: CASSSGRTHTDTQYF. CDR3 DNA: TGTGCCAGCAGTAGCGGGAGGACACACACAGATACGCAGTATTTT.

V and J are TRBV24-1 and TRBJ2-3; 11 bases fit TRBD2. J was trimmed by 2 bases and V by 4 bases; bases with no gene match: 7. Germline V CDR1 and CDR2: KGHDR, SFDVKD. This CDR3 has 17 amino acids. The CDR3 DNA reads as TGTGCCACCAGTGACCCGACTAGCGGGGCAACCACAGATACGCAGTATTTT. Its translation: CATSDPTSGATTDTQYF.

The rearrangement joins TRBV4-2 to TRBJ1-5; the D is unclear. The ends were cut back, 0 bases at V and 4 bases at J, with 7 bases in the middle. Germline CDR1 and CDR2: LGHNA and YNFKEQ. The CDR3 covers 14 residues. CDR3 DNA: TGTGCCAGCAGCCAAGATCCAGGAAATCAGCCCCAGCATTTT. The encoded protein is CASSQDPGNQPQHF.

In its sample, this clonotype was seen a few times. V usage is TRBV2 and J usage is TRBJ1-5; TRBD1 matches at 7 bases. CDR3 length: 15 amino acids. Germline CDR1 reads SNHLY; CDR2 reads FYNNEI. J lost 0 bases, V lost 6 bases, and 5 bases had no gene match. CDR3 sequence reads: CASRRTGYSNQPQHF. DNA for the CDR3: TGTGCCAGCAGGAGGACAGGTTATAGCAATCAGCCCCAGCATTTT.

This clonotype was found a few times. The rearrangement joins TRBV10-3 to TRBJ2-7; D is uncertain. V lost 2 bases and J lost 6, with 5 bases in between. The CDR3 runs to 11 residues. The germline V gene encodes CDR1 ENHRY and CDR2 SYGVKD. CDR3 DNA: TGTGCCATCAGTGAGGGTTCCGAGCAGTACTTC. Translating gives CAISEGSEQYF.

The V and J genes are TRBV12-3 or TRBV12-4 and TRBJ2-3; D perhaps matches TRBD2 (5 bases). Trimming cost V 6 bases and J 0 bases, with 13 bases left between them. The CDR3 is 15 amino acids. The CDR3, as DNA: TGTGCCAGCAGCCAGCGGCTACCCAGCACAGATACGCAGTATTTT. This gives the protein CASSQRLPSTDTQYF.

V and J are TRBV29-1 and TRBJ2-4, with TRBD2 as a possible D gene (6 bases). CDR1 is SQVTM and CDR2 is ANQGSEA in the germline V gene. V dropped 4 bases and J dropped 1 base, with 14 bases sitting between them. The CDR3 runs to 15 residues. CDR3 nucleotide sequence: TGCAGCGTTGGTCTTGGAGGGACGGCCAAAAACATTCAGTACTTC. Translated, it gives CSVGLGGTAKNIQYF.

CDR3 coding DNA: TGCAGTGCTAGGGGTCAAGCGGGGGTGGTTTACAATGAGCAGTTCTTC. The encoded protein is CSARGQAGVVYNEQFF. V is TRBV20-1 and J is TRBJ2-1, with TRBD2 identical over 8 bases. This CDR3 region has 16 residues. V was pared by 3 bases and J by 4 bases, with 11 bases of the junction left unmatched. In germline, CDR1 is DFQATT, CDR2 SNEGSKA (reference sequence).

This clonotype was detected only a few times. The chain carries TRBV5-1 and TRBJ2-5; 7 bases line up with TRBD1. The CDR3 is 15 amino acids. Germline V CDR1 and CDR2: SGHRS, YFSETQ. V gave up 4 bases and J gave up 4 bases; unmatched junction bases: 10. DNA of the CDR3: TGCGCCAGCAGCAGAGGACAGGAGCACGCAGAGACCCAGTACTTC. This codes for CASSRGQEHAETQYF.

Worth noting for this clonotype: This clone may be a read error of a much larger clone one base away. The rearrangement uses TRBV29-1 and TRBJ2-7; D gene ambiguous. The CDR3 is 11 amino acids. Looked up from germline, CDR1 is SQVTM and CDR2 is ANQGSEA. The chain's CDR3 is CSVHATYEEYF. DNA for the CDR3: TGCAGCGTTCATGCAACCTACGAGGAGTACTTC.

The rearrangement uses TRBV23-1 and TRBJ2-3; D call uncertain. TRBV23-1 qualifies as an ORF whose function is uncertain. The V end lost 2 bases, the J end lost 6 bases, and 9 bases lay between the germline ends. CDR3 length equals 13 residues. The CDR3: CASSQKSIDTQYF. The CDR3 DNA follows: TGCGCCAGCAGTCAAAAATCCATTGATACGCAGTATTTT.